This T cell receptor beta chain was recovered during a study of beta chain features in type 1 diabetes. Regarding the study as a whole: Lower insertion and higher deletion counts appeared at VDJ junctions in type 1 diabetes patients. An over-representation of cells with high TCR expression could result from cDNA sequencing.

This clone was observed a few times. What it binds is not known. A sort by CD45RO/CCR7/CD25/CD127/CD95/CD27 yielded CD4+ naive, central memory, regulatory and stem cell-like memory cells. J was trimmed by 0 bases and V by 4 bases; bases with no gene match: 3. This CDR3 contains 16 residues. In germline, CDR1 is SGHTA, CDR2 FQGNSA. Expressed TCRB transcripts were sequenced after all isolated RNA was converted to cDNA. Sequencing of naive, central memory and regulatory T cell samples gave an average of about 3.7 million reads. The repertoire was sequenced with immunoSEQ multiplex PCR; TCRdb's copy has only in-frame clones and lacks some. The repertoire holds over 350,000 clones, with roughly 16% as singletons.

This receptor was identified in a young woman in good health. The chain combines TRBV7-2 with TRBJ2-3, with 11 nucleotides matching TRBD2. Sequenced material: naive CD4+ T cells from blood. CDR3 in DNA: TGTGCCAGCAGCTGGACTAGCGGGTCTAGCACAGATACGCAGTATTTT. Translation: CASSWTSGSSTDTQYF.